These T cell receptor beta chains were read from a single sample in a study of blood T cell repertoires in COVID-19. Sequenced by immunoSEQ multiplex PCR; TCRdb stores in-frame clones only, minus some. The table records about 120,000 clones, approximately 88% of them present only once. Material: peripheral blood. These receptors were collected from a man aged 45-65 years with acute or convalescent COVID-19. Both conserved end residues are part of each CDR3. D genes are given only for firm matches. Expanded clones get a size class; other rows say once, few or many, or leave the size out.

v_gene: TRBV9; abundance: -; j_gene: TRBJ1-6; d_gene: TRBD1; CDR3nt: TGTGCCAGCAGCGTACAGGGGGTTGGTTCACCCCTCCACTTT; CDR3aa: CASSVQGVGSPLHF
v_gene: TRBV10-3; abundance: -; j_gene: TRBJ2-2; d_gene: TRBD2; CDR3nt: TGTGCCATCAGCAAACTAGCGGGAGGGATCGGCGGGGAGCTGTTTTTT; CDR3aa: CAISKLAGGIGGELFF
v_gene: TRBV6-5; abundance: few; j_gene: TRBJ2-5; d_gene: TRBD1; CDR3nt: TGTGCCAGCAGTACCCTGACAGGGAAGGAGACCCAGTACTTC; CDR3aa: CASSTLTGKETQYF
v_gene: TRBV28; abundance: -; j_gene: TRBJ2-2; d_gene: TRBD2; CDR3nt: TGTGCCAGCAGCAAAGCGGGAGCTAACGGGGAGCTGTTTTTT; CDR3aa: CASSKAGANGELFF
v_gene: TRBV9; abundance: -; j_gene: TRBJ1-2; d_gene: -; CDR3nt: TGTGCCAGCAGCGTAGTCTTGAGAGGGGGGGACTCGTACACCTTC; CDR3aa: CASSVVLRGGDSYTF
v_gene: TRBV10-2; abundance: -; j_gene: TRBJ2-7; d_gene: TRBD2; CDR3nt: TGCGCCAGCACGGGTAGGGGAGGGGCATACGAGCAGTACTTC; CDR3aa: CASTGRGGAYEQYF
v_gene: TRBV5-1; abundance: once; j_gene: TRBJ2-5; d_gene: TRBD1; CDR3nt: TGCGCCAGCAGCTTAGGCGGGACAGGGGGCTTGGAGACCCAGTACTTC; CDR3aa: CASSLGGTGGLETQYF
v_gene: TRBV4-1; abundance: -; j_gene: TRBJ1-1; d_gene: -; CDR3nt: TGCGCCAGCAGCCCGACCCCGACAGTGAACACTGAAGCTTTCTTT; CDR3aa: CASSPTPTVNTEAFF
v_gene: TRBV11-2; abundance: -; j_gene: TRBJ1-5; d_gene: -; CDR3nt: TGTGCCAGCAGCCACGGACAGTTGGGCAATCAGCCCCAGCATTTT; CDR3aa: CASSHGQLGNQPQHF
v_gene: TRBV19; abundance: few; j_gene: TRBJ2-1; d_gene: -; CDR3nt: TGTGCCAGTAGCACCCCCCGACTAGAATCTGAGCAGTTCTTC; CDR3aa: CASSTPRLESEQFF
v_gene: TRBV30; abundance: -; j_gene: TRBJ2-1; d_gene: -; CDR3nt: TGTGCCTGGACCGGGCGGGGGCGGAATGAGCAGTTCTTC; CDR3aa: CAWTGRGRNEQFF
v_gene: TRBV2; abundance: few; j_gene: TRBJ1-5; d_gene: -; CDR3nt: TGTGCCAGCAGTGGGACTGGGATTCACAATCAGCCCCAGCATTTT; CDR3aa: CASSGTGIHNQPQHF
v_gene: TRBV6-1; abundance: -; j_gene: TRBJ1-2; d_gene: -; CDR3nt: TGTGCCAGCAGTGAGAACCACGGGGGGTATGGCTACACCTTC; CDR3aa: CASSENHGGYGYTF
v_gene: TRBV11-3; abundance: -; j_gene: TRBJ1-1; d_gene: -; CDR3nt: TGTGCCAGCAGCCGCGGACAGTTTGAAGCTTTCTTT; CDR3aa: CASSRGQFEAFF
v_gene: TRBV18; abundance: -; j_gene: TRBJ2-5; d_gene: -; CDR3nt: TGTGCCAGCTCAGTCAGACTAGATGCGGAGACCCAGTACTTC; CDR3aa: CASSVRLDAETQYF
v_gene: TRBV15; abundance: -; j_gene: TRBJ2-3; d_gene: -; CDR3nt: TGTGCCACCAGCAGCGGAGGAGAGGCAGATACGCAGTATTTT; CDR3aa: CATSSGGEADTQYF
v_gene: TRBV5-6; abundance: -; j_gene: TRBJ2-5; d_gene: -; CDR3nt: TGTGCCAGCAGCTTGGTGTCGGGGAACGAAGAGACCCAGTACTTC; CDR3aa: CASSLVSGNEETQYF
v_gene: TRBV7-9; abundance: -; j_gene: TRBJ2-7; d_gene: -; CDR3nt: TGTGCCAGCAGCTTAACCACAGGAACCTACGAGCAGTACTTC; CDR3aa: CASSLTTGTYEQYF
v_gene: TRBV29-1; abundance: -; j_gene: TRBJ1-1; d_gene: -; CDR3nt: TGCAGCGTTGTAGGGTCAGGGAAGAACACTGAAGCTTTCTTT; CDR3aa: CSVVGSGKNTEAFF
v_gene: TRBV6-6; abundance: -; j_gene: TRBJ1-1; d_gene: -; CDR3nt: TGTGCCAGCACAGGGGCTTCCACTGAAGCTTTCTTT; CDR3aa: CASTGASTEAFF
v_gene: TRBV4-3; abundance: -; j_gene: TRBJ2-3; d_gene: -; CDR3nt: TGCGCCAGCAGCCAAGGTGGGGGGTTCACAGATACGCAGTATTTT; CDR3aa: CASSQGGGFTDTQYF
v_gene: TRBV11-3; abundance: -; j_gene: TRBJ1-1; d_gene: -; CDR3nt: TGTGCCAGCAGCTTCCCGGGGACTGAAGCTTTCTTT; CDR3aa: CASSFPGTEAFF
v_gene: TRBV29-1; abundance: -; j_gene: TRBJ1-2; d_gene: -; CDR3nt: TGCAGCGCCCGACTCGGCAACTATGGCTACACCTTC; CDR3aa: CSARLGNYGYTF
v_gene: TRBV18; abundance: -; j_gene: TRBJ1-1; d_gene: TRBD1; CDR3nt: TGTGCCAGCTCACCACCGGGACAGGGAGCCCCTAACACTGAAGCTTTCTTT; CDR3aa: CASSPPGQGAPNTEAFF
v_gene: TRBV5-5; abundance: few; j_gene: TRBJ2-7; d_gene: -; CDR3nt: TGTGCCAGCAGCTTTACGTGGGGAGACTCCTACGAGCAGTACTTC; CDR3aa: CASSFTWGDSYEQYF
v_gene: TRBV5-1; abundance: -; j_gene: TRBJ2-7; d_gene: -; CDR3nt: TGCGCCAGCAGCCCGATCGCAGTAAACTACGAGCAGTACTTC; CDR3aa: CASSPIAVNYEQYF
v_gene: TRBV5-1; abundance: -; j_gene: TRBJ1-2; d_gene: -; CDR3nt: TGCGCCAGCAGCTTGTGGGGGCGCGACTATGGCTACACCTTC; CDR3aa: CASSLWGRDYGYTF
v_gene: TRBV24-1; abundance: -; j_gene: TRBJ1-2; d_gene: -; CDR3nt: TGTGCCACCAGTGATACCGTAGCACGGGGCTACACCTTC; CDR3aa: CATSDTVARGYTF
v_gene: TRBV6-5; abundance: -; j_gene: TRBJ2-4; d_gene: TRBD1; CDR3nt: TGTGCCAGCACTATGGGACAGTGGGCCAAAAACATTCAGTACTTC; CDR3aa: CASTMGQWAKNIQYF
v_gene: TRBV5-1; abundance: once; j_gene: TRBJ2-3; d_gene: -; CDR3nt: TGCGCCAGCAGCTTTACGAAAGATGTTGGACTTAATACAGATACGCAGTATTTT; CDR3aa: CASSFTKDVGLNTDTQYF
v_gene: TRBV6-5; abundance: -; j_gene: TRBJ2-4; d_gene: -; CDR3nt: TGTGCCAGCAGTTACTCTCCCCTAGCCAAAAACATTCAGTACTTC; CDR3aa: CASSYSPLAKNIQYF
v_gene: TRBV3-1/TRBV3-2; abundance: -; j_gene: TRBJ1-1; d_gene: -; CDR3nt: TGTGCCAGCAGCCAAGATTTGGGTTTGGGGGCCACTGAAGCTTTCTTT; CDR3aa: CASSQDLGLGATEAFF
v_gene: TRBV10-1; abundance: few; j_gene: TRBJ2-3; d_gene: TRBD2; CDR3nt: TGCGCCAGCAGGAAGACTAGCGGGAGAACAGATACGCAGTATTTT; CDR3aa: CASRKTSGRTDTQYF
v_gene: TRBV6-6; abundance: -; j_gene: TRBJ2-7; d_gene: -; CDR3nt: TGTGCCAGCAGTCAATTAAAAGTTCAGGGTAGGGTCTACGAGCAGTACTTC; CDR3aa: CASSQLKVQGRVYEQYF
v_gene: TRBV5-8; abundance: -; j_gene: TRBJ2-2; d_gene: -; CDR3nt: TGTGCCAGCAGCTTGGCCTTGGCGGTCAACACCGGGGAGCTGTTTTTT; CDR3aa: CASSLALAVNTGELFF
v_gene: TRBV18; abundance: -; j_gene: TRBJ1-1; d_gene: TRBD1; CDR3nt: TGTGCCAGCTCACCCGGGACAGGGAACACTGAAGCTTTCTTT; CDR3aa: CASSPGTGNTEAFF
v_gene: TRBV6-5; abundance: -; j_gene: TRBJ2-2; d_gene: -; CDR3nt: TGTGCCAGCAGTTACTGGGGGGGCTACGCCGGGGAGCTGTTTTTT; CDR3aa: CASSYWGGYAGELFF
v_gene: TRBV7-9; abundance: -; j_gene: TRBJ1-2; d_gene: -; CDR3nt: TGTGCCAGCAGCGCGGACCGGGACACCAACTCTCCAGCTAACTATGGCTACACCTTC; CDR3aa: CASSADRDTNSPANYGYTF
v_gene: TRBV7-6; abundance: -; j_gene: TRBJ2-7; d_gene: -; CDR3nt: TGTGCCAGCAGCTTAGCTGGGGGCCTCGAGCAGTACTTC; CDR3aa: CASSLAGGLEQYF
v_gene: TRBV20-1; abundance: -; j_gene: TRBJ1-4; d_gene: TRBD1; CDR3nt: TGCAGTGCTAGTGCTCAGGGGGCCCCAACTAATGAAAAACTGTTTTTT; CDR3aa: CSASAQGAPTNEKLFF
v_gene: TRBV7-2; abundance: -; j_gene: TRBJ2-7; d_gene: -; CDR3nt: TGTGCCAGCAGCCTGGACTACCCTTCGGACGAGCAGTACTTC; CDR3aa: CASSLDYPSDEQYF
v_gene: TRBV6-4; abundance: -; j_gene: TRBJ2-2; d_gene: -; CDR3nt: TGTGCCAGCAGTGACCTGCCAGGGGTCTCCACCGGGGAGCTGTTTTTT; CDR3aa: CASSDLPGVSTGELFF
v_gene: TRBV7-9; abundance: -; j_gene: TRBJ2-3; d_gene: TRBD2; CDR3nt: TGTGCCAGCAGCTTAGGCGGACTAGCGGGAGATACGCAGTATTTT; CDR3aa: CASSLGGLAGDTQYF
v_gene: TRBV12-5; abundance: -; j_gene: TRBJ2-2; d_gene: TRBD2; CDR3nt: TGTGCTAGCACGCGTCCGGGACTAGCAGGCACCGGGGAGCTGTTTTTT; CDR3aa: CASTRPGLAGTGELFF
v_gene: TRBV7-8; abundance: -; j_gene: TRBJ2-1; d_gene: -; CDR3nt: TGTGCCAGCAGCTTAGCTCGGGCGGGTAACAATGAGCAGTTCTTC; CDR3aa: CASSLARAGNNEQFF
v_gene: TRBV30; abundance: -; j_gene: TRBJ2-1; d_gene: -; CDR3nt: TGTGCCTGGAGGGAAACTAGTTCGGGCGAGCAGTTCTTC; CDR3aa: CAWRETSSGEQFF
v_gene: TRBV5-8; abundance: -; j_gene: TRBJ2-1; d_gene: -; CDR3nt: TGTGCCAGCTATCGTGGGGCCCCGACTTCGAATGAGCAGTTCTTC; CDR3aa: CASYRGAPTSNEQFF
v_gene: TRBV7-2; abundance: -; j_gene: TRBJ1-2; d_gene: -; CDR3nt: TGTGCCAGCAGGCCTGGGACTTTAAGGGCGTCCTATGGCTACACCTTC; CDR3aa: CASRPGTLRASYGYTF
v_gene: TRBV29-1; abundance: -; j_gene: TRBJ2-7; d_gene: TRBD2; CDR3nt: TGCAGCGTTGAAGGACGACTAGCGGGAGGCGAGCAGTACTTC; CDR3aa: CSVEGRLAGGEQYF